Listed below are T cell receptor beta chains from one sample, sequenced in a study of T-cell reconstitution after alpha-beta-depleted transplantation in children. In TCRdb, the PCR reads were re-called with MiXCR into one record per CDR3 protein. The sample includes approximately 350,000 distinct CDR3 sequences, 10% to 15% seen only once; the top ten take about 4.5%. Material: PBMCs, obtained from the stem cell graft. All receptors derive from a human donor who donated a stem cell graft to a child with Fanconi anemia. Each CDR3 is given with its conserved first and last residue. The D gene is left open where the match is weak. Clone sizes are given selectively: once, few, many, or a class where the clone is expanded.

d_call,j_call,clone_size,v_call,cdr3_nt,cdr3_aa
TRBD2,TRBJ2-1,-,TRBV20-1,TGCTGTGCTAGAGATGCTGGGGGAGCGGGACCCTACAATGAGCAGTTCTTC,CCARDAGGAGPYNEQFF
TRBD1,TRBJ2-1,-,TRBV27,TGTGCCAGCAGTCTCGTTCAGGGGGTGGACAATGAGCAGTTCTTC,CASSLVQGVDNEQFF
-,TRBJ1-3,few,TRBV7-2,TGTGCCAGCAGCCCCCGGGGGACCGGAGTCGGCCCCATATATTTT,CASSPRGTGVGPIYF
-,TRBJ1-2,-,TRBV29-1,TGCAGCGTGGGTACGGTGAGCGGCTACACCTTC,CSVGTVSGYTF
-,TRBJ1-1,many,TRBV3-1,TGTGCCAGCAGCCAAGTTTCGGGGGGCACTGAAGCTTTCTTT,CASSQVSGGTEAFF
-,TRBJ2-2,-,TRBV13,TGTGCCAGCAGCTCAAGACTAGAATTCGTCGGGGAGCTGTTTTTT,CASSSRLEFVGELFF
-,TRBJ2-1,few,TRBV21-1,TGTGCCAGCACCTGGACAGGGAGTCCGAATGAGCAGTTCTTC,CASTWTGSPNEQFF
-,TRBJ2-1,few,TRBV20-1,TGCAGTGCAAGCGGGTCGGTGGGCCGCAATGAGCAGTTCTTC,CSASGSVGRNEQFF
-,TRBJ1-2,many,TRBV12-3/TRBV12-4,TGTGCCAGCAGCGCACCCCCTAACTATGGCTACACCTTC,CASSAPPNYGYTF
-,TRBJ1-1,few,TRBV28,TGTGCCAGCAGTTTATCAGGGAATCCTGAAGCTTTCTTT,CASSLSGNPEAFF
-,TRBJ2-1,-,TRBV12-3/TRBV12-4,TGTGCCAGCAGTTTCCAGACCTACAATGAGCAGTTCTTC,CASSFQTYNEQFF
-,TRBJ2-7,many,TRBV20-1,TGCAGTGCTGGCGGCGGTGCTAAGATATGGGAGCAGTACTTC,CSAGGGAKIWEQYF
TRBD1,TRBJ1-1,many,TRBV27,TGTGCCAGCAGTTTAAACAGGGGGCATGATGAAGCTTTCTTT,CASSLNRGHDEAFF
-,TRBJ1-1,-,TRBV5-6,TGTGCCAGCAGCTCGGGACATGGGAGGGCTGAAGCTTTCTTT,CASSSGHGRAEAFF
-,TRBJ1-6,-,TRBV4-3,TGCGCCAGCAGCCAGAGGGGGTACGATTCACCCCTCCACTTT,CASSQRGYDSPLHF
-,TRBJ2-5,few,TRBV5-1,TGCGCCAGCAGGATGATGACAGATCAAGAGACCCAGTACTTC,CASRMMTDQETQYF
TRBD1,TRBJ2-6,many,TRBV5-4,TGTGCCAGCAGCTTAGGTCCCCTCGGGACAGGCTCTGGGGCCAACGTCCTGACTTTC,CASSLGPLGTGSGANVLTF
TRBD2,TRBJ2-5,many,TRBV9,TGTGCCAGCAGCGCAACTAGCGGGGGGCAAGAGACCCAGTACTTC,CASSATSGGQETQYF
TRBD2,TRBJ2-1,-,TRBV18,TGTGCCAGCTCACCCTCTAGCGGGGGGACCTCCTACAATGAGCAGTTCTTC,CASSPSSGGTSYNEQFF
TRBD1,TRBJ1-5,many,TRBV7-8,TGTGCCAGCAGCTTAGACAGGGGGAGCAATCAGCCCCAGCATTTT,CASSLDRGSNQPQHF
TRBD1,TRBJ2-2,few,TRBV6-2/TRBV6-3,TGTGCCAGCAGCCGGGGCTCCGGGACAGGGACCGGGGAGCTGTTTTTT,CASSRGSGTGTGELFF
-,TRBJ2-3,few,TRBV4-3,TGCGCCAGCAGCCAAGATTTGGGGGGCGCGTCAGATACGCAGTATTTT,CASSQDLGGASDTQYF
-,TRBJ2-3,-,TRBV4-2,TGTGCCAGCAGCCAAGAAGGACGGGCAGATACGCAGTATTTT,CASSQEGRADTQYF
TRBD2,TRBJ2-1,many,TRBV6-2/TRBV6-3,TGTGCCAGCAGTCCAATAGGGACTATGTTCAATGAGCAGTTCTTC,CASSPIGTMFNEQFF
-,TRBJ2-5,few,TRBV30,TGTGCCTGGAAGGCCAAAGAGACCCAGTACTTC,CAWKAKETQYF
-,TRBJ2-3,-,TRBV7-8,TGTGCCAGCAGCTTAGCGATCTCTACCGATCCGCAGTATTTT,CASSLAISTDPQYF
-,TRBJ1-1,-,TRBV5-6,TGTGCCAGCAGCTTGCTGGGACAACCCACTGAAGCTTTCTTT,CASSLLGQPTEAFF